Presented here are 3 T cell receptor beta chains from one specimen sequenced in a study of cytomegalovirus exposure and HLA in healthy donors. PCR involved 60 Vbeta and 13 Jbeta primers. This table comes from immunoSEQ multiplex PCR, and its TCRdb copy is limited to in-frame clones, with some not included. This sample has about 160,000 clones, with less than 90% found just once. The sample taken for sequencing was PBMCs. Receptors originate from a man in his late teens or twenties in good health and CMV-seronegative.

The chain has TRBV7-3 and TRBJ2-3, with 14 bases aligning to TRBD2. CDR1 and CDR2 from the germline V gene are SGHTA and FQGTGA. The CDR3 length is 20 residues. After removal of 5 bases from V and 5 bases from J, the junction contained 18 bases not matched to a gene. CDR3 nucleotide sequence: TGTGCCAGCAGCCCGGGACTAGCGGGGGCGCCGGGGCCTATTCAAGATACGCAGTATTTT. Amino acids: CASSPGLAGAPGPIQDTQYF.

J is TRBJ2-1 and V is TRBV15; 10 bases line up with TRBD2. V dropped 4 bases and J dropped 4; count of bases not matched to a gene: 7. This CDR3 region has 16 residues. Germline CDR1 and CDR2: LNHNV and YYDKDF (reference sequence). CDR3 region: CATSTRGLAAYNEQFF. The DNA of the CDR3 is TGTGCCACCAGCACAAGAGGACTAGCGGCATACAATGAGCAGTTCTTC.

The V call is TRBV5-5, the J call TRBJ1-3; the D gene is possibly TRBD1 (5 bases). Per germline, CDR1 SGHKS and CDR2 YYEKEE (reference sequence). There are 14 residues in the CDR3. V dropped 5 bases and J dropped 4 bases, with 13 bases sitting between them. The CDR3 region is CASSRTYGGNTIYF. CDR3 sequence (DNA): TGTGCCAGCAGTCGGACATATGGCGGAAACACCATATATTTT.